This TCR beta chain was captured by sequencing in a study of shared T cell receptors in the human thymus. V lost 5 bases and J lost 3; bases outside the gene matches: 14. The CDR3 has 17 residues. Per the germline V gene, CDR1 is SGHRS and CDR2 is YFSETQ. Assay: immunoSEQ multiplex PCR; the TCRdb copy retains only in-frame clones and omits some. The sample contains 630,000 or so clones, more than 70% of which appear only once. The same data also went into a second study, on human thymus T cells. That study adds: The people who donated were healthy Finnish babies having corrective surgery for congenital heart defects. From resections taken during corrective heart surgery, the thymus tissue was obtained. Thymic and blood repertoires seemed to show skewed V and J gene use. Related studies found that unrelated individuals share highly overlapping thymic repertoires.

This sequence was found in a boy under two years old with a congenital heart defect. The sample taken for sequencing was thymocytes. The V and J genes are TRBV5-1 and TRBJ2-7; TRBD2 aligns across 10 bases. CDR3 in DNA: TGCGCCAGCAGTCCTCTAGGTACTAGCGGGGAAGACTACGAGCAGTACTTC. Its translation is CASSPLGTSGEDYEQYF.